Given below is one T cell receptor (beta chain) in context. The antigen remains undetermined. CDR3 length equals 14 residues. The germline V and J ends were trimmed by 5 bases and 0 bases, with 9 bases remaining between them. Germline V gene lookup returns CDR1 MDHEN and CDR2 SYDVKM. Produced via immunoSEQ multiplex PCR; TCRdb's table is partial and in-frame only. Seen here are 2 million to 2.5 million clones, 85% to 95% observed once, and the top ten hold about 0.36%. A split of CD4+ cells into CD45RA+ naive and CD45RA-negative memory subsets was performed. This sample was taken from a study of shared clonotypes between healthy human individuals. About the research overall: Researchers assigned three CD4 naive, three CD4 memory, two CD8 naive and one CD8 memory plate to each donor. Study-wide points: Naive CD4 clonotypes overlapped across a handful of donors at approximately 5.3%.

The TCR comes from a man between 18 and 35 years old in good health. Some clones in this sample may be carry-over from other donors' samples. Material for sequencing was naive CD4+ T cells from PBMCs. Subset here: CD45RA+ positively selected. The chain joins TRBV28 to TRBJ2-3; TRBD1 is a possible D gene (6 bases). The CDR3 protein is CASSITGSTDTQYF. Written as DNA, the CDR3 is TGTGCCAGCAGTATAACAGGGAGCACAGATACGCAGTATTTT.